This T cell receptor (beta chain) derives from a study of beta chain features in type 1 diabetes. Study as a whole: Examination covered approximately 100 million sorted cells spanning all samples.

Germline-derived CDR1 and CDR2 are MNHEY and SVGAGI. Trimming cost V 8 bases and J 7 bases; bases outside gene matches: 10. This CDR3 is 13 amino acids long. TCRB transcripts that were expressed got sequenced, as all of the isolated RNA had been reverse transcribed. Profiling relied on immunoSEQ multiplex PCR, and the TCRdb table lists in-frame clones only, not all of them. Of 810,000 or so clones listed, roughly 17% are singletons. Sorting with CD45RO/CCR7/CD25/CD127/CD95/CD27 yielded naive, central memory, regulatory and stem-like memory CD4+ cells. Material: naive CD4+ T cells from blood. The V call is TRBV6-5, the J call TRBJ2-7, with 8 bases aligning to TRBD2. The source is a woman younger than 30 in good health. CDR3 nucleotides: TGTGCCAGCCGAGATAGCGGGGCTCAGGAGCAGTACTTC. Protein: CASRDSGAQEQYF.